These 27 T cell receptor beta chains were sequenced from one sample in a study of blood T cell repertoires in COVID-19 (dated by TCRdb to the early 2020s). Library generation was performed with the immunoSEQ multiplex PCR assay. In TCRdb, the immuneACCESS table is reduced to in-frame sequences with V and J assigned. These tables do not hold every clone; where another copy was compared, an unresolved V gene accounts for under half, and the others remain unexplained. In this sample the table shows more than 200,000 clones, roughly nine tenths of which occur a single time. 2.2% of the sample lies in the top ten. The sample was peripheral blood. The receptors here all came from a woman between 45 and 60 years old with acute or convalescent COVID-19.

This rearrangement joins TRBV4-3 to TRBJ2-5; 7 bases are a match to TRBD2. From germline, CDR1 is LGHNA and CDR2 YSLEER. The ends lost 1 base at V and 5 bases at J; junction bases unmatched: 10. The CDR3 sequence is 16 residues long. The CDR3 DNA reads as TGCGCCAGCAGCCAAGGACCGGCTAGCGGTATGGAGACCCAGTACTTC. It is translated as CASSQGPASGMETQYF.

The CDR3 reads CASSLSGANYNEQFF. The CDR3 coding sequence is TGCGCCAGCAGCTTGTCAGGGGCAAACTACAATGAGCAGTTCTTC. The chain is built from TRBV5-1 and TRBJ2-1; maybe TRBD1 (6 bases). Trimming removed 1 base from V and 3 bases from J, with 11 bases in between. This CDR3 is built from 15 residues. Germline CDR1 and CDR2: SGHRS and YFSETQ.

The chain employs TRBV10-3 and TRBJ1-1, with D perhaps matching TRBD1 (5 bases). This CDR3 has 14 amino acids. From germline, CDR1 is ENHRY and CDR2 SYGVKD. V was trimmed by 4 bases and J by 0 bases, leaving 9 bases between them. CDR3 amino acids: CAISAGTLNTEAFF. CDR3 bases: TGTGCCATCAGTGCCGGGACTTTGAACACTGAAGCTTTCTTT.

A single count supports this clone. CDR3 sequence reads: CASSPGTRGLFEQFF. Here the CDR3 DNA reads TGTGCCAGCAGCCCGGGGACTAGGGGTCTGTTCGAGCAGTTCTTC. This chain links TRBV5-8 with TRBJ2-1; 8 bases map to TRBD2. Germline trimming cut 4 bases from V and 10 bases from J; bases unmatched to any gene: 13. CDR1 SGHTS and CDR2 YDEGEE come from the germline V gene. The CDR3 consists of 15 residues.

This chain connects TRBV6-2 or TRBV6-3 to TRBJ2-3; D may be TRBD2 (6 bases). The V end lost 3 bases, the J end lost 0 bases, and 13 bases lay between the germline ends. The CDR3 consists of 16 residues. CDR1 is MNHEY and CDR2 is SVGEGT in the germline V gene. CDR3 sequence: CASSYTVGGSTDTQYF. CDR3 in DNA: TGTGCCAGCAGTTATACCGTGGGGGGTAGCACAGATACGCAGTATTTT.

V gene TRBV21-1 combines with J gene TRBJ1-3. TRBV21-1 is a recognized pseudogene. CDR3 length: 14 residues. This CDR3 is CASSTREGGVTIYF. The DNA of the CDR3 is TGTGCCAGCAGCACCCGGGAGGGGGGGGTCACCATATATTTT.

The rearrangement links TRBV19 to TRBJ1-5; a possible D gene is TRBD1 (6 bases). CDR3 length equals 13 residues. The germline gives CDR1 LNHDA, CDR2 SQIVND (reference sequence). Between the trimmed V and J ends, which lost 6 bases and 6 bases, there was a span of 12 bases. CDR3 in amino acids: CASRQGLGQPQHF. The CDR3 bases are TGTGCCAGTAGGCAGGGGTTGGGTCAGCCCCAGCATTTT.

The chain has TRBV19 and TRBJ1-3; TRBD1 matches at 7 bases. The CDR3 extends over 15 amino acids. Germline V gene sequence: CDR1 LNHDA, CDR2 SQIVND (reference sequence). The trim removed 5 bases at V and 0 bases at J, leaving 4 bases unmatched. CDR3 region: CASSSDRASGNTIYF. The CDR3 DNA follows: TGTGCCAGTAGTTCCGACAGGGCCTCTGGAAACACCATATATTTT.

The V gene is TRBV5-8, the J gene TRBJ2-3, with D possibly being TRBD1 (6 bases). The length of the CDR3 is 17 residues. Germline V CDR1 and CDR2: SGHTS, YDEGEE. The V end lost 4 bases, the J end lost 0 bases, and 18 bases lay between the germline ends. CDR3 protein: CASSRGLQGLSTDTQYF. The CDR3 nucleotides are TGTGCCAGCAGCCGGGGCCTACAGGGCCTAAGCACAGATACGCAGTATTTT.

The CDR3 DNA reads TGCGCCAGCAGTTCTAACCCGGGACAGGTGGCGGACGAGCAGTACTTC. Its protein is CASSSNPGQVADEQYF. The chain couples TRBV4-1 to TRBJ2-7, with TRBD1 matching 8 bases. CDR3 length equals 16 residues. Germline V CDR1 and CDR2: MGHRA, YSYEKL. J lost 5 bases, V lost 6 bases, and 15 bases had no gene match.

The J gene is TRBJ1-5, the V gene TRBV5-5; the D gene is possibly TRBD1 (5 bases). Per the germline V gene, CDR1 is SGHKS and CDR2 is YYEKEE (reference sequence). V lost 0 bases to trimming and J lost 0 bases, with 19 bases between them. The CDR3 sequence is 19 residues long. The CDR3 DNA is TGTGCCAGCAGCTTGGGGAACACATTGGCACAGGATAGCAATCAGCCCCAGCATTTT. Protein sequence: CASSLGNTLAQDSNQPQHF.

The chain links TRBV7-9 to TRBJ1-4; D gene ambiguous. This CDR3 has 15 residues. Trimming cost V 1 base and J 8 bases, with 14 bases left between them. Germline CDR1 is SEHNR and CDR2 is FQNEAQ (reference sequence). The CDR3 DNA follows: TGTGCCAGCAGCTTAGGAGAGCGTAGTGGGGAAAAACTGTTTTTT. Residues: CASSLGERSGEKLFF. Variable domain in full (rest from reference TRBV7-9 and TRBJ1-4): DTGVSQNPRHKITKRGQNVTFRCDPISEHNRLYWYRQTLGQGPEFLTYFQNEAQLEKSRLLSDRFSAERPKGSFSTLEIQRTEQGDSAMYLCASSLGERSGEKLFFGSGTQLSVL.

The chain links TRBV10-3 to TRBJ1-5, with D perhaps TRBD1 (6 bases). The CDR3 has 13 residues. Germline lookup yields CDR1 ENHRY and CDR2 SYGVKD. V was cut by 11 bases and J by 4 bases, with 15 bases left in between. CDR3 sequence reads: CAVNRDTNQPQHF. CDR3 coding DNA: TGTGCCGTAAACCGGGACACTAATCAGCCCCAGCATTTT.

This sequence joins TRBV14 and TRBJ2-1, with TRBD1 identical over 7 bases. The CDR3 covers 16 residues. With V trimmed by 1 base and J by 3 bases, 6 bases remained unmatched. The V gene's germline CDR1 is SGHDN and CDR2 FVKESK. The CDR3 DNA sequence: TGTGCCAGCAGCCAAGGAGGGGACAGAGACTACAATGAGCAGTTCTTC. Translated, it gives CASSQGGDRDYNEQFF.

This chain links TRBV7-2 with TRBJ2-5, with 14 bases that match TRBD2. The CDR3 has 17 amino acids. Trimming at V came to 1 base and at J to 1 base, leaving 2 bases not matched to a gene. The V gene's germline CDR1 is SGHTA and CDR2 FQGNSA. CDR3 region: CASSLVGTSGSQETQYF. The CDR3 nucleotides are TGTGCCAGCAGCTTAGTTGGGACTAGCGGGAGCCAAGAGACCCAGTACTTC.

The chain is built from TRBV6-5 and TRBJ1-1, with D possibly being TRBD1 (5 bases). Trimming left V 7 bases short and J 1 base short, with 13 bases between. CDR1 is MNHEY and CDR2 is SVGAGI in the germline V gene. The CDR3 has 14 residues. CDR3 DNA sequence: TGTGCCAGCACGGGCAGGGTGAGGAACACTGAAGCTTTCTTT. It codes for CASTGRVRNTEAFF.

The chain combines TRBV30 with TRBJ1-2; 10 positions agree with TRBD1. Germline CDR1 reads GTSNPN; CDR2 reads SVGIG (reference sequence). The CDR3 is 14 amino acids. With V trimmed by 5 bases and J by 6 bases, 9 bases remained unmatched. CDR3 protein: CAWYHRTGGDGYTF. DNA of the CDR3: TGTGCCTGGTATCACCGGACAGGGGGAGATGGCTACACCTTC.

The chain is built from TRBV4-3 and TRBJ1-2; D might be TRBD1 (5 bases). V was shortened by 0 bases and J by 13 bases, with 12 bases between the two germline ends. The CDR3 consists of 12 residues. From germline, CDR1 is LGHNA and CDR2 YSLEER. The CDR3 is CASSQEGHRTTF. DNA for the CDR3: TGCGCCAGCAGCCAAGAGGGGCACCGGACCACCTTC.

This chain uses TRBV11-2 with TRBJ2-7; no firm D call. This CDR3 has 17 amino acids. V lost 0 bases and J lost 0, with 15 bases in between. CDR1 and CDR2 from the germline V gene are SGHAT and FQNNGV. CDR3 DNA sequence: TGTGCCAGCAGCTTAGAATACACGCGGCCCAGCTCCTACGAGCAGTACTTC. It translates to CASSLEYTRPSSYEQYF.

CDR3 loop: CASSLGTGNLPQYF. The CDR3 DNA reads as TGTGCCAGCAGCTTGGGTACGGGAAATTTGCCCCAGTACTTC. The genes are TRBV11-2 and TRBJ2-5; TRBD2 is a possible D gene (5 bases). CDR1 and CDR2 (germline): SGHAT, FQNNGV. The CDR3 extends over 14 amino acids. Trimming took 3 bases from V and 9 from J, leaving 17 bases between them.

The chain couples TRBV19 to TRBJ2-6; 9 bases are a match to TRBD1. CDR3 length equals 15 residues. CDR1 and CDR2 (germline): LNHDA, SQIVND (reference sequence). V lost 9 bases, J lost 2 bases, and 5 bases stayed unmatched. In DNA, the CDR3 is TGTGCCAGCCGGGACAGGGAAACTGGGGCCAACGTCCTGACTTTC. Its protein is CASRDRETGANVLTF.

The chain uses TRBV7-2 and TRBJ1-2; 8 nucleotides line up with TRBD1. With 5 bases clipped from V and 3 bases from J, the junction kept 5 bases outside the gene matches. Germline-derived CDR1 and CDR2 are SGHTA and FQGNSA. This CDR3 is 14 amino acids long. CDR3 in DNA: TGTGCCAGCAGCCGCGGACAGGGAGACTATGGCTACACCTTC. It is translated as CASSRGQGDYGYTF.

The DNA for the CDR3 is TGCAGTGCTAGTTTGGCGGAGACCTCCACAGATACGCAGTATTTT. Its translation is CSASLAETSTDTQYF. V is TRBV20-1 and J is TRBJ2-3, with no clear D. The V and J ends lost 3 bases and 2 bases respectively, with 15 bases between them. The germline V gene has CDR1 DFQATT and CDR2 SNEGSKA (reference sequence). This CDR3 has 15 amino acids.

The CDR3 bases are TGTGCCTGGAGATTCTTCGGAATTCGGGGGGACACTGAAGCTTTCTTT. Its protein product is CAWRFFGIRGDTEAFF. The chain recombines TRBV30 with TRBJ1-1, with D perhaps TRBD1 (5 bases). The germline V gene encodes CDR1 GTSNPN and CDR2 SVGIG (reference sequence). The V gene lost 3 bases and the J gene lost 3 bases, with 20 bases spanning the gap. This CDR3 comprises 16 residues.

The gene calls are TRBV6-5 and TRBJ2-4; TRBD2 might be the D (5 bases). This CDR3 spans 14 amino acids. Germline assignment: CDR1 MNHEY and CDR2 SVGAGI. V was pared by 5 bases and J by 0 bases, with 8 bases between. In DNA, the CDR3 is TGTGCCAGCAGTCGGGGAGTAGCCAAAAACATTCAGTACTTC. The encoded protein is CASSRGVAKNIQYF.

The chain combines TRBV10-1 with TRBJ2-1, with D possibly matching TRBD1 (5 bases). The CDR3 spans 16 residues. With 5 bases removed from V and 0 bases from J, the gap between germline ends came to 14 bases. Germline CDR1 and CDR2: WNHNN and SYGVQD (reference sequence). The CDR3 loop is CASSRPQGSSYNEQFF. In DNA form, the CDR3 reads TGCGCCAGCAGTAGACCTCAGGGAAGCTCCTACAATGAGCAGTTCTTC.

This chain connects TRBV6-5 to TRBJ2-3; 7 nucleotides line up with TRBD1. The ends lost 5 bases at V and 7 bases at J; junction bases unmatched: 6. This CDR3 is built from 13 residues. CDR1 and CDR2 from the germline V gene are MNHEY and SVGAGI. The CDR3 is CASSQTGVNTQYF. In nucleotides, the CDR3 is TGTGCCAGCAGTCAAACAGGGGTTAATACGCAGTATTTT.